This T cell receptor (beta chain) was retrieved from a study of blood T cells in healthy people across ages. The study, taken as a whole, reports: Among long-lived donors, naive CD4+ cells were more numerous and diversity higher than in aged donors. Without sorted subsets, naive and antigen-experienced compartments could not be conclusively compared. A roughly linear fall in TCR beta diversity per million T cells was seen with increasing age.

Germline V gene sequence: CDR1 LGHDT, CDR2 YNNKEL (reference sequence). Trimming left V 0 bases short and J 5 bases short, with 10 bases between. The CDR3 loop spans 14 amino acids. Extraction of total RNA produced a minimum of 5 micrograms from each sample. For this clonotype: Its antigen is as yet unknown.

It was with a sample-barcoded 5' primer and a J-beta primer mix that a second PCR of roughly 7 to 12 cycles was run. TCRdb itself ran the 5' RACE reads through MiXCR, one entry per CDR3 protein. The data hold some 750,000 distinct CDR3 sequences, with about 20% observed a single time. The TCR sequence derives from a man in his sixties or seventies in good health. J is TRBJ2-5 and V is TRBV3-1, with D perhaps TRBD1 (6 bases). Source material: blood. The DNA for the CDR3 is TGTGCCAGCAGCCAAGAGAACAGGGTGGAGACCCAGTACTTC. Translating gives CASSQENRVETQYF.